This passage covers 10 T cell receptor beta chains from one sample sequenced in a study of control samples from healthy donors and cancer patients. The data were produced by immunoSEQ multiplex PCR, yet TCRdb's version contains in-frame clones alone and is incomplete. The top ten hold 20% to 30% of the sample, which has around 41,000 clones, roughly 94% seen once. Specimen: blood. Receptor source: a man between 60 and 75 years old in good health.

V and J are TRBV2 and TRBJ1-5; D uncertain. This CDR3 spans 14 amino acids. The germline V and J ends were trimmed by 10 bases and 5 bases, with 18 bases remaining between them. CDR1 is SNHLY, CDR2 FYNNEI, per germline. CDR3: CAKRVAGVDQPQHF. In nucleotides, the CDR3 is TGTGCCAAGCGGGTCGCGGGTGTGGATCAGCCCCAGCATTTT. Full variable domain (missing parts from reference TRBV2 and TRBJ1-5): EPEVTQTPSHQVTQMGQEVILRCVPISNHLYFYWYRQILGQKVEFLVSFYNNEISEKSEIFDDQFSVERPDGSNFTLKIRSTKLEDSAMYFCAKRVAGVDQPQHFGDGTRLSIL.

The chain recombines TRBV19 with TRBJ2-1; D gene unclear. CDR3 length equals 13 residues. Germline-derived CDR1 and CDR2 are LNHDA and SQIVND (reference sequence). The ends were cut back, 6 bases at V and 4 bases at J, with 10 bases in the middle. In DNA form, the CDR3 reads TGTGCCAGTAGCCTGACCCCTTACAATGAGCAGTTCTTC. Its translation is CASSLTPYNEQFF.

This clone was observed a single time. The chain has TRBV10-3 and TRBJ2-3; D possibly uses TRBD1 or TRBD2 (5 bases each). Trimming cost V 3 bases and J 5 bases, with 12 bases left between them. In germline, CDR1 is ENHRY, CDR2 SYGVKD. The CDR3 length is 14 residues. DNA of the CDR3: TGTGCCATCAGTGAATGGGGGAAGGAAGATACGCAGTATTTT. The encoded protein is CAISEWGKEDTQYF.

J is TRBJ2-5 and V is TRBV7-9; 10 bases agree with TRBD1. Germline loops: CDR1 SEHNR, CDR2 FQNEAQ (reference sequence). The V gene end was trimmed by 10 bases and the J gene end by 5 bases; junction bases not matched to a gene: 7. The CDR3 has 13 amino acids. As DNA, the CDR3 is TGTGCCACGGAGACAGGGGGCGGTGAGACCCAGTACTTC. It translates to CATETGGGETQYF.

The V gene is TRBV19, the J gene TRBJ1-5, with 7 bases identical to TRBD1. The V gene's germline CDR1 is LNHDA and CDR2 SQIVND (reference sequence). The CDR3 is 16 amino acids. V lost 4 bases, J lost 5 bases, and 11 bases stayed unmatched. The CDR3 sequence: CASSRGNRDRYQPQHF. The CDR3 DNA reads as TGTGCCAGTAGTAGGGGAAACCGGGACAGATATCAGCCCCAGCATTTT.

J is TRBJ2-1 and V is TRBV9; tentatively, D is TRBD2 (6 bases). V dropped 5 bases and J dropped 7 bases, with 16 bases sitting between them. The germline gives CDR1 SGDLS, CDR2 YYNGEE. The CDR3 covers 14 residues. CDR3 DNA: TGTGCCAGCAGTGTCGGGACTCGCACTAATGAGCAGTTCTTC. It yields the protein CASSVGTRTNEQFF.

CDR3 DNA sequence: TGTGCCAGCAGCTTTAGATCGGGACTAGCGGTAGCCAAAAACATTCAGTACTTC. Amino acid sequence: CASSFRSGLAVAKNIQYF. The V call is TRBV11-2, the J call TRBJ2-4; 11 positions agree with TRBD2. V shed 3 bases and J 0 bases; nucleotides not matched to a gene: 7. The CDR3 contains 18 residues. Germline V lookup: CDR1 SGHAT, CDR2 FQNNGV.

The V and J genes are TRBV19 and TRBJ2-1; D may be TRBD2 (6 bases). CDR1 is LNHDA and CDR2 is SQIVND in the germline V gene (reference sequence). Trimming removed 6 bases from V and 2 bases from J, with 11 bases in between. The length of the CDR3 is 14 residues. The CDR3 sequence is CASRPSVTYNEQFF. CDR3 nucleotide sequence: TGTGCCAGTAGGCCTAGCGTGACCTACAATGAGCAGTTCTTC. The full variable domain, its missing parts supplied by reference TRBV19 and TRBJ2-1, is DGGITQSPKYLFRKEGQNVTLSCEQNLNHDAMYWYRQDPGQGLRLIYYSQIVNDFQKGDIAEGYSVSREKKESFPLTVTSAQKNPTAFYLCASRPSVTYNEQFFGPGTRLTVL.

The V and J genes are TRBV28 and TRBJ1-6; D not certain. CDR3 length: 11 residues. V shed 8 bases and J shed 6 bases, with 5 bases lying between them. The germline V gene has CDR1 MDHEN and CDR2 SYDVKM. The CDR3 here is CASRGNSPLHF. The CDR3 DNA sequence: TGTGCCAGCCGCGGTAATTCACCCCTCCACTTT.

The V gene is TRBV2, the J gene TRBJ1-4, with unresolved D. The CDR3 length is 15 residues. Germline CDR1 reads SNHLY; CDR2 reads FYNNEI. Between the trimmed V and J ends, which lost 2 bases and 0 bases, there was a span of 7 bases. The CDR3 nucleotides read TGTGCCAGCAGTGAAAGGTCTGCAACTAATGAAAAACTGTTTTTT. Translating gives CASSERSATNEKLFF.